The 21 T cell receptor beta chains below all came from one sample that was sequenced in a study of T-cell memory formation after mild COVID-19. TCRdb reprocessed the 5' RACE reads with MiXCR, giving one entry per CDR3 protein. The sample lists roughly 170,000 distinct CDR3 sequences, about a fifth occurring once. The sample comprised PBMCs or a T cell subset sorted from them (not recorded which). The receptors come from an adult woman who had mild COVID-19 (a few samples of this study predate the infection). Cell type and time point are not known.

The chain uses TRBV24-1 and TRBJ2-5, with TRBD1 as a possible D gene (6 bases). Trimming left V 2 bases short and J 3 bases short, with 12 bases between. In germline, CDR1 is KGHDR, CDR2 SFDVKD. The CDR3 is made up of 15 amino acids. CDR3 in amino acids: CATSDWGTPEETQYF. CDR3 bases: TGTGCCACCAGTGATTGGGGGACACCAGAAGAGACCCAGTACTTC.

This clonotype was counted ten times or more. J is TRBJ2-1 and V is TRBV12-3 or TRBV12-4; 8 bases line up with TRBD2. CDR3 size: 13 residues. V trimming: 5 bases; J trimming: 8 bases; junction bases outside the gene matches: 5. Here the CDR3 reads CASSPTSEDEQFF. In DNA form, the CDR3 reads TGTGCCAGCAGTCCGACTAGCGAGGATGAGCAGTTCTTC.

This clonotype was observed a handful of times. The chain couples TRBV12-3 or TRBV12-4 to TRBJ2-2, with D maybe TRBD1 (6 bases). Trimming removed 6 bases from V and 0 bases from J, with 14 bases in between. The length of the CDR3 is 16 residues. The CDR3 nucleotides read TGTGCCAGCAGATCCCAGGACAGACCGAACACCGGGGAGCTGTTTTTT. It codes for CASRSQDRPNTGELFF.

This chain joins TRBV7-2 and TRBJ2-5; D gene ambiguous. The V and J ends lost 1 base and 5 bases respectively, with 5 bases between them. The length of the CDR3 is 12 residues. CDR1 and CDR2 from the germline V gene are SGHTA and FQGNSA. The CDR3 is CASSLDWETQYF. CDR3 bases: TGTGCCAGCAGCTTAGACTGGGAGACCCAGTACTTC. Supplemented by reference TRBV7-2 and TRBJ2-5, the full variable domain reads GAGVSQSPSNKVTEKGKDVELRCDPISGHTALYWYRQSLGQGLEFLIYFQGNSAPDKSGLPSDRFSAERTGGSVSTLTIQRTQQEDSAVYLCASSLDWETQYFGPGTRLLVL.

This clonotype was found a few times. This chain connects TRBV2 to TRBJ2-5; D ambiguous. Trimming left V 5 bases short and J 3 bases short, with 13 bases between. CDR3 length: 14 residues. Germline V gene lookup returns CDR1 SNHLY and CDR2 FYNNEI. As DNA, the CDR3 is TGTGCCAGCAGTACCATAGGGTATAAAGAGACCCAGTACTTC. This translates into CASSTIGYKETQYF.

This clonotype was detected a few times. J is TRBJ2-5 and V is TRBV19; D may be TRBD1 (6 bases). CDR3 length: 14 amino acids. Germline CDR1 and CDR2: LNHDA and SQIVND (reference sequence). The V end was cut by 11 bases, the J end by 5 bases, with 21 bases between. The CDR3 DNA is TGTGCCCTCCTGCCGGGGTCTCAGGGGGAGACCCAGTACTTC. Translating gives CALLPGSQGETQYF.

This clonotype has ten or more counts. The chain uses TRBV13 and TRBJ2-2; 8 bases are a match to TRBD1. From germline, CDR1 is PRHDT and CDR2 FYEKMQ (reference sequence). The CDR3 totals 18 residues. V was pared by 5 bases and J by 7 bases, with 18 bases of the junction left unmatched. CDR3 amino acids: CASSGERDRGPIHGELFF. In nucleotides, the CDR3 is TGTGCCAGCAGCGGAGAACGAGACAGGGGTCCGATCCACGGGGAGCTGTTTTTT. Looking up the rest from reference TRBV13 and TRBJ2-2 gives the full variable domain: AAGVIQSPRHLIKEKRETATLKCYPIPRHDTVYWYQQGPGQDPQFLISFYEKMQSDKGSIPDRFSAQQFSDYHSELNMSSLELGDSALYFCASSGERDRGPIHGELFFGEGSRLTVL.

The chain links TRBV5-8 to TRBJ1-1; D not certain. CDR1 and CDR2 (germline): SGHTS, YDEGEE. CDR3 length: 15 residues. Trimming shortened V by 5 bases and J by 2 bases, and 16 bases separated the two germline ends. CDR3 DNA: TGTGCCAGCAGTGAAACGGGATTACTAAACACTGAAGCTTTCTTT. Residues: CASSETGLLNTEAFF.

V gene TRBV20-1 combines with J gene TRBJ1-1; 7 nucleotides align to TRBD1. V dropped 3 bases and J dropped 12; count of bases not matched to a gene: 10. Germline CDR1 DFQATT, CDR2 SNEGSKA (reference sequence). The CDR3 totals 12 residues. This CDR3 reads CSASRQGKESFF. CDR3 nucleotides: TGCAGTGCTAGCCGACAGGGTAAGGAATCTTTCTTT.

The sample holds a few counts of this clonotype. This sequence joins TRBV2 and TRBJ2-7; D possibly corresponds to TRBD2 (6 bases). The CDR3 totals 18 residues. The V end lost 0 bases, the J end lost 0 bases, and 18 bases lay between the germline ends. Germline CDR1 reads SNHLY; CDR2 reads FYNNEI. As DNA, the CDR3 is TGTGCCAGCAGTGAAGCGGTCCTGTGGGGGACTGACTCCTACGAGCAGTACTTC. Translation gives CASSEAVLWGTDSYEQYF. The variable domain in full, completed from reference TRBV2 and TRBJ2-7, reads EPEVTQTPSHQVTQMGQEVILRCVPISNHLYFYWYRQILGQKVEFLVSFYNNEISEKSEIFDDQFSVERPDGSNFTLKIRSTKLEDSAMYFCASSEAVLWGTDSYEQYFGPGTRLTVT.

This clonotype turned up a few times. Here the CDR3 DNA reads TGTGCCAGCAGCCCCCATAATGGCCTCTACAATGAGCAGTTCTTC. Translated: CASSPHNGLYNEQFF. The chain is built from TRBV7-2 and TRBJ2-1, with D unresolved. Germline V gene data show CDR1 as SGHTA and CDR2 as FQGNSA. This CDR3 has 15 residues. V lost 5 bases and J 3 bases, leaving 14 bases between the germline ends.

V usage is TRBV4-1 and J usage is TRBJ2-7; a possible D gene is TRBD2 (6 bases). This CDR3 spans 15 amino acids. Trimming stripped 3 bases from V and 0 bases from J, with 12 bases between. CDR1 is MGHRA and CDR2 is YSYEKL in the germline V gene. CDR3 in amino acids: CASSQGLSTSYEQYF. The DNA for the CDR3 is TGCGCCAGCAGCCAGGGACTGTCTACCTCCTACGAGCAGTACTTC.

Ten or more counts support this clonotype. The chain recombines TRBV7-6 with TRBJ2-5; D gene ambiguous. Germline V lookup: CDR1 SGHVS, CDR2 FNYEAQ. Trimming cost V 5 bases and J 6 bases, with 16 bases left between them. This CDR3 is 14 amino acids long. CDR3 DNA sequence: TGTGCCAGCAGCCCCATGGCCCAGGAAAAGACCCAGTACTTC. Protein sequence: CASSPMAQEKTQYF.

This clonotype was observed a few times. The chain couples TRBV27 to TRBJ2-1; 11 bases fit TRBD2. V shed 7 bases, J shed 3 bases, and the junction held 5 bases outside the gene matches. This CDR3 is 15 amino acids long. Germline V gene lookup returns CDR1 MNHEY and CDR2 SMNVEV (reference sequence). CDR3 loop: CASTPGTSGYNEQFF. CDR3 DNA sequence: TGTGCCAGCACCCCCGGGACTAGCGGCTACAATGAGCAGTTCTTC.

V is TRBV13 and J is TRBJ2-1, with 7 bases fitting TRBD1. Trimming took 0 bases from V and 5 from J; bases not matched to a gene: 4. CDR1 and CDR2 from the germline V gene are PRHDT and FYEKMQ (reference sequence). The CDR3 totals 15 residues. The CDR3 protein is CASSLGGTEDNEQFF. The CDR3 nucleotides are TGTGCCAGCAGCTTAGGAGGGACAGAAGACAATGAGCAGTTCTTC.

This clonotype has just a few counts. This chain connects TRBV12-3 or TRBV12-4 to TRBJ2-7; D is perhaps TRBD1 or TRBD2 (5 bases each). The CDR3 extends over 13 amino acids. Deletions cut 4 bases from V and 7 bases from J, with 14 bases between. CDR3 nucleotides: TGTGCCAGCAGTTCCGAGGGACCCTGGGAGCAGTACTTC. It encodes CASSSEGPWEQYF.

This clonotype has a handful of counts. V usage is TRBV15 and J usage is TRBJ2-7; possibly TRBD1 for D (5 bases). Germline V gene sequence: CDR1 LNHNV, CDR2 YYDKDF (reference sequence). The CDR3 loop spans 13 amino acids. The V and J ends lost 6 bases and 2 bases respectively, with 11 bases between them. In nucleotides, the CDR3 is TGTGCCACCAGAGGTGTACAGGCCTACGAGCAGTACTTC. This codes for CATRGVQAYEQYF. The full variable domain, its missing parts supplied by reference TRBV15 and TRBJ2-7, is DAMVIQNPRYQVTQFGKPVTLSCSQTLNHNVMYWYQQKSSQAPKLLFHYYDKDFNNEADTPDNFQSRRPNTSFCFLDIRSPGLGDTAMYLCATRGVQAYEQYFGPGTRLTVT.

The J gene is TRBJ2-3, the V gene TRBV7-2; 7 bases are shared with TRBD2. CDR3 length: 16 residues. With V trimmed by 5 bases and J by 4 bases, 12 bases remained unmatched. Germline V gene data show CDR1 as SGHTA and CDR2 as FQGNSA. The CDR3 DNA reads TGTGCCAGCAGCCCCTGGGGGGGTAGCAGCGCAGATACGCAGTATTTT. Residues: CASSPWGGSSADTQYF.

This sequence joins TRBV13 and TRBJ2-7; no definite D call. The germline V gene encodes CDR1 PRHDT and CDR2 FYEKMQ (reference sequence). The germline V and J ends were trimmed by 0 bases and 3 bases, with 12 bases remaining between them. This CDR3 is 15 amino acids long. The CDR3 sequence is CASSLGVGNFYEQYF. CDR3 nucleotide sequence: TGTGCCAGCAGCTTAGGCGTAGGAAACTTCTACGAGCAGTACTTC.

V usage is TRBV6-5 and J usage is TRBJ1-2; D is ambiguous. The V gene's germline CDR1 is MNHEY and CDR2 SVGAGI. V lost 7 bases to trimming and J lost 2 bases, with 14 bases between them. This CDR3 region has 14 residues. CDR3 residues: CASTLREANYGYTF. The CDR3 DNA follows: TGTGCCAGCACTCTTCGGGAGGCAAACTATGGCTACACCTTC.

J is TRBJ2-5 and V is TRBV3-1; D remains unclear. CDR1 and CDR2 (germline): LGHDT, YNNKEL (reference sequence). Trimming shortened V by 2 bases and J by 5 bases, and 18 bases separated the two germline ends. The CDR3 has 16 amino acids. For the CDR3, the DNA is TGTGCCAGCAGCCAATCCGCAGACCCAACTGGGGAGACCCAGTACTTC. Its translation is CASSQSADPTGETQYF.